This TCR beta chain was sequenced during a study of blood T cell repertoires in COVID-19. Study summary: Sample material is recorded as cDNA or gDNA derived from T cells, B-cell-depleted T cells, or PBMCs.

This clone was counted only a few times. This CDR3 contains 13 residues. CDR1 MNHEY and CDR2 SMNVEV come from the germline V gene (reference sequence). V dropped 7 bases and J dropped 5; count of bases not matched to a gene: 5. Under the authors' procedure: Reference gene primer amplification yielded estimated nucleated cell counts. TCRdb's copy holds only in-frame clones and misses some; the assay was immunoSEQ multiplex PCR. The V and J calls and clone size come from that table; D and trimming were worked out from the DNA. The profile shows 200,000 to 250,000 clones, approximately 86% of them singletons.

Sequencing was performed on peripheral blood. The origin of this receptor is a woman aged 60-75 years who had recovered from COVID-19. The V and J genes are TRBV27 and TRBJ1-1, with 9 bases lining up with TRBD1. The CDR3 reads CASTGQGRTEAFF. Here the CDR3 DNA reads TGTGCCAGCACTGGACAGGGGCGAACTGAAGCTTTCTTT.